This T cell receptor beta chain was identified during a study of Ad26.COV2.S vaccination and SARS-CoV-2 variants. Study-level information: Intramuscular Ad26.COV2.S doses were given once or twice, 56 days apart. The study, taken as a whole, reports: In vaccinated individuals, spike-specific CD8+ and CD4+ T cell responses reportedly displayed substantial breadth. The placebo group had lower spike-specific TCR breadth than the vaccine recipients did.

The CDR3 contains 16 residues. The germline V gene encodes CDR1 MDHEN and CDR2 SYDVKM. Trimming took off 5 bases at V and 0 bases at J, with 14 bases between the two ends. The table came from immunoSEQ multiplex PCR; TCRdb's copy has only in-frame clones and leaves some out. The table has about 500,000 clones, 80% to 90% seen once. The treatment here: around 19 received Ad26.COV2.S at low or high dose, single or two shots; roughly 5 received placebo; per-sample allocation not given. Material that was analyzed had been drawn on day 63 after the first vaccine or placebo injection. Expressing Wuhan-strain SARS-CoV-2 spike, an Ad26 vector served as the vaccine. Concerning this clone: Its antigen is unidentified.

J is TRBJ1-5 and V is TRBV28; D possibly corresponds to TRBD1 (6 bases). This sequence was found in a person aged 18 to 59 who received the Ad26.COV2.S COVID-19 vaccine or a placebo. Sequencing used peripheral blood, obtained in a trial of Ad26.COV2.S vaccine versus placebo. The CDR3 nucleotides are TGTGCCAGCAGTGAAACAGGGATAGTTAGCAATCAGCCCCAGCATTTT. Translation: CASSETGIVSNQPQHF.